This T cell receptor beta chain was retrieved from a study of OX40 agonist ivuxolimab in advanced cancers. Study outcomes and limitations: At doses 0.1 to 3.0 mg/kg, CD4+ and CD8+ clones expanded. The antigen specificity of the peripheral T cells (those that were expanded) was not determined.

A word on this clone: What it recognizes is unknown.

Peripheral blood came from all dose cohorts at three timepoints. The CDR3 covers 17 residues. Trimming took off 0 bases at V and 0 bases at J, with 15 bases between the two ends. Looked up from germline, CDR1 is SGDLS and CDR2 is YYNGEE. Only in-frame clones appear in the TCRdb table, and some are missing; sequencing was by immunoSEQ multiplex PCR. Of tens of thousands of clones listed, roughly 78% are singletons. The TCR sequence derives from an adult with an advanced solid tumor such as melanoma, head and neck, liver or kidney cancer. The material was CD4+ or CD8+ T cells sorted from blood, obtained in a trial of the OX40 agonist ivuxolimab. V usage is TRBV9 and J usage is TRBJ1-2; D call uncertain. The CDR3 sequence: CASSVGASGKTNYGYTF. In DNA, the CDR3 is TGTGCCAGCAGCGTAGGGGCGAGTGGGAAAACTAACTATGGCTACACCTTC.